This is a list of T cell receptor beta chains from one sample in a study of spatial heterogeneity in lung cancer. Via MiXCR, TCRdb re-called the 5' RACE reads, giving one row per CDR3 protein. The sample has a few thousand distinct CDR3 sequences; 13% are singletons. The sample here was lung tumor tissue, taken at surgery. The receptors originated from a female donor with early-stage non-small cell lung cancer. Both conserved end residues are part of each CDR3. Fields, in order: V gene, D gene, J gene, clone size, CDR3 protein, CDR3 DNA. The D gene is left open where the match is weak. Clone size is stated in some rows and not others, as once, few, many or a class when expanded.

v_gene: TRBV7-9
d_gene: .
j_gene: TRBJ1-2
abundance: medium-sized
CDR3aa: CASSLRDHDGYTF
CDR3nt: TGTGCCAGCAGCTTACGGGACCACGATGGCTACACCTTC

v_gene: TRBV12-3/TRBV12-4
d_gene: .
j_gene: TRBJ1-5
abundance: .
CDR3aa: CASSPRTGPNQPQHF
CDR3nt: TGTGCCAGCAGTCCCCGAACAGGGCCTAATCAGCCCCAGCATTTT

v_gene: TRBV6-6
d_gene: .
j_gene: TRBJ1-2
abundance: many
CDR3aa: CASSNQGSGGYTF
CDR3nt: TGTGCCAGCAGTAACCAGGGGAGCGGGGGCTACACCTTC

v_gene: TRBV12-3/TRBV12-4
d_gene: .
j_gene: TRBJ2-4
abundance: medium-sized
CDR3aa: CASSLGLKTGNIQYF
CDR3nt: TGTGCCAGCAGTTTGGGCCTCAAAACTGGAAACATTCAGTACTTC

v_gene: TRBV7-3
d_gene: .
j_gene: TRBJ2-2
abundance: medium-sized
CDR3aa: CASSSGTPLTGELFF
CDR3nt: TGTGCCAGCAGCTCCGGGACTCCTCTCACCGGGGAGCTGTTTTTT

v_gene: TRBV29-1
d_gene: .
j_gene: TRBJ2-3
abundance: medium-sized
CDR3aa: CSVVGPLVADTQYF
CDR3nt: TGCAGCGTTGTCGGGCCGTTAGTCGCAGATACGCAGTATTTT

v_gene: TRBV7-9
d_gene: TRBD1
j_gene: TRBJ1-2
abundance: medium-sized
CDR3aa: CASSSRLGTASYGYTF
CDR3nt: TGTGCCAGCAGCTCCCGGCTCGGGACAGCGAGTTATGGCTACACCTTC

v_gene: TRBV18
d_gene: .
j_gene: TRBJ1-1
abundance: medium-sized
CDR3aa: CASSPPGYPSNTEAFF
CDR3nt: TGTGCCAGCTCACCACCCGGGTACCCCTCGAACACTGAAGCTTTCTTT

v_gene: TRBV5-1
d_gene: TRBD1
j_gene: TRBJ2-1
abundance: medium-sized
CDR3aa: CASSRDRDYNEQFF
CDR3nt: TGCGCCAGCAGCCGGGACAGGGACTACAATGAGCAGTTCTTC

v_gene: TRBV20-1
d_gene: TRBD1
j_gene: TRBJ2-7
abundance: medium-sized
CDR3aa: CSASSFGRGSREQYF
CDR3nt: TGCAGTGCTAGTTCCTTCGGCAGGGGGTCGCGGGAGCAGTACTTC

v_gene: TRBV7-7
d_gene: .
j_gene: TRBJ2-2
abundance: large
CDR3aa: CASSLTSGHLNTGELFF
CDR3nt: TGTGCTAGCAGCTTAACAAGCGGGCACTTAAACACCGGGGAGCTGTTTTTT

v_gene: TRBV25-1
d_gene: TRBD2
j_gene: TRBJ2-3
abundance: .
CDR3aa: CASRGDSGSGTDTQYF
CDR3nt: TGTGCCAGCAGGGGGGATAGCGGGAGCGGCACAGATACGCAGTATTTT

v_gene: TRBV5-6
d_gene: .
j_gene: TRBJ1-4
abundance: medium-sized
CDR3aa: CASSLWSYEKLFF
CDR3nt: TGTGCCAGCAGCTTGTGGTCCTACGAAAAACTGTTTTTT

v_gene: TRBV7-9
d_gene: .
j_gene: TRBJ1-4
abundance: many
CDR3aa: CASSSSLGVATNEKLFF
CDR3nt: TGTGCCAGCAGCTCTTCACTAGGAGTTGCAACTAATGAAAAACTGTTTTTT

v_gene: TRBV7-9
d_gene: .
j_gene: TRBJ2-1
abundance: medium-sized
CDR3aa: CASSLAKVEQFF
CDR3nt: TGTGCCAGCAGCTTAGCAAAAGTTGAGCAGTTCTTC

v_gene: TRBV5-6
d_gene: TRBD2
j_gene: TRBJ2-1
abundance: .
CDR3aa: CASSLSGSGTYNEQFF
CDR3nt: TGTGCCAGCAGCTTGTCTGGTAGCGGGACCTACAATGAGCAGTTCTTC

v_gene: TRBV7-9
d_gene: TRBD1
j_gene: TRBJ1-1
abundance: medium-sized
CDR3aa: CASSFGQGNTEAFF
CDR3nt: TGTGCCAGCAGCTTTGGACAGGGGAACACTGAAGCTTTCTTT

v_gene: TRBV7-9
d_gene: .
j_gene: TRBJ2-7
abundance: medium-sized
CDR3aa: CASSPRAQGVYEQYF
CDR3nt: TGTGCCAGCAGCCCCAGAGCCCAGGGAGTCTACGAGCAGTACTTC

v_gene: TRBV7-9
d_gene: .
j_gene: TRBJ2-7
abundance: medium-sized
CDR3aa: CASSAGQTYEQYF
CDR3nt: TGTGCCAGCAGCGCGGGACAGACGTACGAGCAGTACTTC

v_gene: TRBV27
d_gene: TRBD2
j_gene: TRBJ2-1
abundance: .
CDR3aa: CASTREGLAHNEQFF
CDR3nt: TGTGCCAGCACCCGAGAGGGACTAGCGCACAATGAGCAGTTCTTC

v_gene: TRBV29-1
d_gene: .
j_gene: TRBJ1-2
abundance: medium-sized
CDR3aa: CSVEQFRGGYTF
CDR3nt: TGCAGCGTTGAACAGTTCAGGGGCGGCTACACCTTC

v_gene: TRBV21-1
d_gene: .
j_gene: TRBJ2-7
abundance: medium-sized
CDR3aa: CASSAPGPPIIAGGGEQYF
CDR3nt: TGTGCCAGCAGCGCACCGGGACCCCCGATTATAGCGGGAGGAGGCGAGCAGTACTTC

v_gene: TRBV5-4
d_gene: .
j_gene: TRBJ1-2
abundance: many
CDR3aa: CASSLGREGYTF
CDR3nt: TGTGCCAGCAGCTTAGGGAGGGAAGGCTACACCTTC

v_gene: TRBV7-3
d_gene: .
j_gene: TRBJ1-6
abundance: medium-sized
CDR3aa: CASSLRGKGDSPLHF
CDR3nt: TGTGCCAGCAGCTTAAGGGGCAAAGGTGATTCACCCCTCCACTTT

v_gene: TRBV20-1
d_gene: .
j_gene: TRBJ2-7
abundance: medium-sized
CDR3aa: CSANKYPSNPPYEQYF
CDR3nt: TGCAGTGCCAACAAATACCCTAGCAATCCGCCCTACGAGCAGTACTTC

v_gene: TRBV7-2
d_gene: .
j_gene: TRBJ2-7
abundance: medium-sized
CDR3aa: CASSFDRPPVQYF
CDR3nt: TGTGCCAGCAGCTTCGACAGGCCGCCCGTGCAGTACTTC

v_gene: TRBV4-2
d_gene: TRBD2
j_gene: TRBJ2-7
abundance: medium-sized
CDR3aa: CASSQRRASGVAYEQYF
CDR3nt: TGTGCCAGCAGCCAGCGGAGGGCTAGCGGGGTCGCCTACGAGCAGTACTTC

v_gene: TRBV18
d_gene: TRBD1
j_gene: TRBJ1-1
abundance: many
CDR3aa: CASSPGQGLYTEAFF
CDR3nt: TGTGCCAGCTCACCGGGACAGGGTTTGTACACTGAAGCTTTCTTT

v_gene: TRBV7-2
d_gene: TRBD2
j_gene: TRBJ2-5
abundance: medium-sized
CDR3aa: CASSSGEETQYF
CDR3nt: TGTGCCAGCAGTAGCGGGGAAGAGACCCAGTACTTC

v_gene: TRBV7-9
d_gene: TRBD1
j_gene: TRBJ2-7
abundance: .
CDR3aa: CASSLEGTALGAYF
CDR3nt: TGTGCCAGCAGCTTAGAAGGGACAGCCCTCGGTGCGTACTTC

v_gene: TRBV5-8
d_gene: TRBD2
j_gene: TRBJ2-7
abundance: medium-sized
CDR3aa: CASSPELATYEQYF
CDR3nt: TGTGCCAGCAGCCCTGAACTAGCGACCTACGAGCAGTACTTC

v_gene: TRBV4-1
d_gene: TRBD2
j_gene: TRBJ2-5
abundance: many
CDR3aa: CASSQARLWTSGTQETQYF
CDR3nt: TGCGCCAGCAGCCAAGCTCGTCTTTGGACTAGCGGGACCCAAGAGACCCAGTACTTC

v_gene: TRBV4-3
d_gene: .
j_gene: TRBJ2-3
abundance: medium-sized
CDR3aa: CASSPGQRDAHSDTQYF
CDR3nt: TGCGCCAGCAGCCCGGGACAAAGGGACGCACACTCTGATACGCAGTATTTT

v_gene: TRBV29-1
d_gene: TRBD2
j_gene: TRBJ2-1
abundance: .
CDR3aa: CSVDRGGTSVFDEQFF
CDR3nt: TGCAGCGTTGACAGAGGGGGGACTAGCGTCTTCGATGAGCAGTTCTTC

v_gene: TRBV20-1
d_gene: TRBD1
j_gene: TRBJ2-2
abundance: .
CDR3aa: CSAGQGANTGELFF
CDR3nt: TGCAGTGCCGGACAGGGGGCGAACACCGGGGAGCTGTTTTTT

v_gene: TRBV30
d_gene: .
j_gene: TRBJ1-6
abundance: .
CDR3aa: CAWSSWSSYNSPLHF
CDR3nt: TGTGCCTGGAGTTCGTGGAGCTCCTATAATTCACCCCTCCACTTT

v_gene: TRBV4-2
d_gene: TRBD1
j_gene: TRBJ1-2
abundance: .
CDR3aa: CASSQTGGNYGYTF
CDR3nt: TGTGCCAGCAGCCAAACAGGGGGTAACTATGGCTACACCTTC

v_gene: TRBV11-2
d_gene: TRBD1
j_gene: TRBJ2-7
abundance: medium-sized
CDR3aa: CASSLSAGQGFEQYF
CDR3nt: TGTGCCAGCAGCTTATCTGCGGGACAGGGGTTTGAGCAGTACTTC

v_gene: TRBV6-2/TRBV6-3
d_gene: .
j_gene: TRBJ1-5
abundance: medium-sized
CDR3aa: CASSYSAGRQPQHF
CDR3nt: TGTGCCAGCAGTTACTCTGCGGGGAGGCAGCCCCAGCATTTT

v_gene: TRBV29-1
d_gene: .
j_gene: TRBJ1-2
abundance: medium-sized
CDR3aa: CSVTGTDFNYGYTF
CDR3nt: TGCAGCGTCACGGGGACGGACTTTAACTATGGCTACACCTTC

v_gene: TRBV2
d_gene: .
j_gene: TRBJ2-7
abundance: medium-sized
CDR3aa: CASRDGPNYEQYF
CDR3nt: TGTGCCAGTCGGGACGGCCCCAACTACGAGCAGTACTTC

v_gene: TRBV11-2
d_gene: TRBD2
j_gene: TRBJ2-7
abundance: .
CDR3aa: CASRLAGGPVEQYF
CDR3nt: TGTGCCAGCCGACTAGCGGGAGGGCCTGTCGAGCAGTACTTC

v_gene: TRBV7-6
d_gene: .
j_gene: TRBJ2-1
abundance: medium-sized
CDR3aa: CASSLTGEPNNEQFF
CDR3nt: TGTGCCAGCAGCCTTACGGGGGAGCCCAACAATGAGCAGTTCTTC

v_gene: TRBV20-1
d_gene: TRBD2
j_gene: TRBJ2-1
abundance: medium-sized
CDR3aa: CSDSSGRAFGEQFF
CDR3nt: TGCAGTGACTCTAGCGGGAGGGCCTTTGGTGAGCAGTTCTTC

v_gene: TRBV6-6
d_gene: .
j_gene: TRBJ1-1
abundance: medium-sized
CDR3aa: CASSSVGAPVVGTEAFF
CDR3nt: TGTGCCAGCAGTTCAGTAGGGGCCCCGGTTGTTGGCACTGAAGCTTTCTTT

v_gene: TRBV6-2/TRBV6-3
d_gene: .
j_gene: TRBJ1-1
abundance: many
CDR3aa: CASGTGMEAFF
CDR3nt: TGTGCCAGCGGAACAGGGATGGAAGCTTTCTTT

v_gene: TRBV19
d_gene: .
j_gene: TRBJ1-3
abundance: many
CDR3aa: CASSHLSGGFSGNTIYF
CDR3nt: TGTGCCAGTAGCCATTTGTCAGGAGGATTCTCTGGAAACACCATATATTTT

v_gene: TRBV28
d_gene: .
j_gene: TRBJ1-6
abundance: .
CDR3aa: CASKQGGLQSPLHF
CDR3nt: TGTGCCAGCAAACAGGGAGGGCTCCAATCACCCCTCCACTTT

v_gene: TRBV7-2
d_gene: .
j_gene: TRBJ2-7
abundance: .
CDR3aa: CASSLTGLTPYEQYF
CDR3nt: TGTGCCAGCAGCTTAACAGGGTTGACCCCCTACGAGCAGTACTTC

v_gene: TRBV10-2
d_gene: .
j_gene: TRBJ2-5
abundance: medium-sized
CDR3aa: CASSQGYVTQYF
CDR3nt: TGCGCCAGCAGCCAGGGGTACGTGACCCAGTACTTC

v_gene: TRBV7-6
d_gene: .
j_gene: TRBJ2-7
abundance: medium-sized
CDR3aa: CASSLNRVKEQYF
CDR3nt: TGTGCCAGCAGCTTAAACAGGGTCAAAGAGCAGTACTTC

v_gene: TRBV29-1
d_gene: TRBD1
j_gene: TRBJ1-1
abundance: .
CDR3aa: CSVEEIEGAKAFF
CDR3nt: TGCAGCGTTGAAGAAATCGAGGGGGCTAAAGCTTTCTTT

v_gene: TRBV20-1
d_gene: TRBD2
j_gene: TRBJ2-7
abundance: few
CDR3aa: CSARGGTSGLSYEQYF
CDR3nt: TGCAGTGCTAGAGGAGGGACTAGCGGGTTGTCCTACGAGCAGTACTTC

v_gene: TRBV2
d_gene: TRBD2
j_gene: TRBJ2-5
abundance: .
CDR3aa: CASTGTSGRRETQYF
CDR3nt: TGTGCCAGCACCGGGACTAGCGGGAGAAGAGAGACCCAGTACTTC

v_gene: TRBV4-1
d_gene: .
j_gene: TRBJ2-3
abundance: medium-sized
CDR3aa: CASSYDRTSATQYF
CDR3nt: TGCGCCAGCAGCTACGACCGGACGTCAGCTACGCAGTATTTT

v_gene: TRBV6-2/TRBV6-3
d_gene: TRBD2
j_gene: TRBJ2-3
abundance: many
CDR3aa: CASTPGRGGTDTQYF
CDR3nt: TGTGCCAGCACCCCTGGGCGGGGGGGCACAGATACGCAGTATTTT

v_gene: TRBV29-1
d_gene: TRBD2
j_gene: TRBJ2-3
abundance: .
CDR3aa: CSVGLARSTDTQYF
CDR3nt: TGCAGCGTCGGACTAGCGCGGAGCACAGATACGCAGTATTTT

v_gene: TRBV9
d_gene: .
j_gene: TRBJ2-3
abundance: medium-sized
CDR3aa: CASSGRSPSTDTQYF
CDR3nt: TGTGCCAGCAGCGGGAGATCTCCAAGCACAGATACGCAGTATTTT

v_gene: TRBV3-1
d_gene: .
j_gene: TRBJ2-7
abundance: medium-sized
CDR3aa: CASSPITPGRPGPYEQYF
CDR3nt: TGTGCCAGCAGCCCCATTACCCCGGGACGGCCAGGTCCCTACGAGCAGTACTTC

v_gene: TRBV2
d_gene: .
j_gene: TRBJ2-1
abundance: .
CDR3aa: CASSEVNEQFF
CDR3nt: TGTGCCAGCAGTGAGGTCAATGAGCAGTTCTTC